The source of this T cell receptor (beta chain) is a study of blood T cell repertoires in COVID-19. About the study: Samples of COVID-19 (acute and convalescent) were obtained from the United States, Italy and Spain. The analysed material was cDNA or gDNA that came from T cells, B-cell-depleted T cells, or PBMCs.

The germline V gene encodes CDR1 MNHEY and CDR2 SMNVEV (reference sequence). The CDR3 has 14 residues. Trimming shortened V by 4 bases and J by 0 bases, and 8 bases separated the two germline ends. Assay: immunoSEQ multiplex PCR; the TCRdb copy retains only in-frame clones and omits some. The profile shows about 94,000 clones, about 86% of them singletons. This receptor was identified in a man aged 55 to 70 with acute or convalescent COVID-19. V usage is TRBV27 and J usage is TRBJ2-3, with no clear D. The specimen was peripheral blood. Here the CDR3 reads CASSSRESTDTQYF. The CDR3 DNA reads TGTGCCAGCAGTTCTCGCGAGAGCACAGATACGCAGTATTTT.